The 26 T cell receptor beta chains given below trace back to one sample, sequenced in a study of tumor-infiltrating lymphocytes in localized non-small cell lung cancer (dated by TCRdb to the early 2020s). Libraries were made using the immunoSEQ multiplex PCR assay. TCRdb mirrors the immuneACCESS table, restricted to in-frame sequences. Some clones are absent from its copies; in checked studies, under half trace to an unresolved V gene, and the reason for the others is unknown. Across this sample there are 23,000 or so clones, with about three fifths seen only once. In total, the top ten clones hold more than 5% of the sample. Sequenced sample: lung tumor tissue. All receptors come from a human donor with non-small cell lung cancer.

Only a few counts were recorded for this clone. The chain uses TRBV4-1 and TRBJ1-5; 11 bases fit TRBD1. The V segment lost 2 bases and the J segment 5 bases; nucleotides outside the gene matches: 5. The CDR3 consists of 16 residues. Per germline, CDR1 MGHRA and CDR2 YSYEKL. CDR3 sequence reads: CASSQLDRGLYQPQHF. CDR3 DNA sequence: TGCGCCAGCAGCCAACTGGACAGGGGGCTGTATCAGCCCCAGCATTTT.

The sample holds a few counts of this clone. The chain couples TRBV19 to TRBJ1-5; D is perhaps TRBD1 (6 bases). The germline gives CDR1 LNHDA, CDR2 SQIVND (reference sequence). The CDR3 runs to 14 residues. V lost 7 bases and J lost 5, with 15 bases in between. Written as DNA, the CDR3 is TGTGCCAGTACTTACGGGGGCGAATATCAGCCCCAGCATTTT. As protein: CASTYGGEYQPQHF.

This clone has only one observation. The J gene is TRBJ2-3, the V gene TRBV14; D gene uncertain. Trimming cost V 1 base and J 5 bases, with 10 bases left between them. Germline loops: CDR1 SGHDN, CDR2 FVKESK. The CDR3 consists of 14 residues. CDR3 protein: CASSQATGGDTQYF. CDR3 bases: TGTGCCAGCAGCCAAGCAACCGGCGGAGATACGCAGTATTTT. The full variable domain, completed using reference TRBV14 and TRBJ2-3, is EAGVTQFPSHSVIEKGQTVTLRCDPISGHDNLYWYRRVMGKEIKFLLHFVKESKQDESGMPNNRFLAERTGGTYSTLKVQPAELEDSGVYFCASSQATGGDTQYFGPGTRLTVL.

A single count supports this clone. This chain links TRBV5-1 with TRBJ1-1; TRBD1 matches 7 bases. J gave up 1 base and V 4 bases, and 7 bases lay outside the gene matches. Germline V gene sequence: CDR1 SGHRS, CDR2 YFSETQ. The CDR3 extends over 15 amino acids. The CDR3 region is CASSPQGHENTEAFF. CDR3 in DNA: TGCGCCAGCAGCCCACAGGGGCATGAGAACACTGAAGCTTTCTTT.

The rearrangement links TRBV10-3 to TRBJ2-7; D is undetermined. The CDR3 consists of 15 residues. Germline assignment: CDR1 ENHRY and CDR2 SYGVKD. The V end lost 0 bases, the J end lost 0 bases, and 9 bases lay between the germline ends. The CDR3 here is CAISESPQTSYEQYF. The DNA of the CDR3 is TGTGCCATCAGTGAGTCACCCCAAACCTCCTACGAGCAGTACTTC.

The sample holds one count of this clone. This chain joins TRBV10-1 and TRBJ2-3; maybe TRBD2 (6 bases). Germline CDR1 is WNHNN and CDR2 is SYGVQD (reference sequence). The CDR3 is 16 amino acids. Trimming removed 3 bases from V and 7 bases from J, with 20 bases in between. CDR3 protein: CASSERYGREEYTQYF. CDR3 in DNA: TGCGCCAGCAGTGAAAGATACGGCAGGGAGGAGTATACGCAGTATTTT.

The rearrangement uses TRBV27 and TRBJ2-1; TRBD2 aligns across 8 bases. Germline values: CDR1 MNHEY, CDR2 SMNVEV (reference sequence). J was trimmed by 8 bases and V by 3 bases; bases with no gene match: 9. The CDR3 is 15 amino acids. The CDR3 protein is CASSFGTSIGYEQFF. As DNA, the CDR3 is TGTGCCAGCAGTTTTGGGACTAGTATAGGCTATGAGCAGTTCTTC.

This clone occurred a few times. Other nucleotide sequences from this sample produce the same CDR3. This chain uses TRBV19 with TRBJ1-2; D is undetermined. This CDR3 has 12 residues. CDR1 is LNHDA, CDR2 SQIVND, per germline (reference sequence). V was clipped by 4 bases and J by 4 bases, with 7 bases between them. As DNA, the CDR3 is TGTGCCAGTAGTAGACAACTCTATGGCTACACCTTC. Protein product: CASSRQLYGYTF. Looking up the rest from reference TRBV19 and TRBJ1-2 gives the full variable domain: DGGITQSPKYLFRKEGQNVTLSCEQNLNHDAMYWYRQDPGQGLRLIYYSQIVNDFQKGDIAEGYSVSREKKESFPLTVTSAQKNPTAFYLCASSRQLYGYTFGSGTRLTVV.

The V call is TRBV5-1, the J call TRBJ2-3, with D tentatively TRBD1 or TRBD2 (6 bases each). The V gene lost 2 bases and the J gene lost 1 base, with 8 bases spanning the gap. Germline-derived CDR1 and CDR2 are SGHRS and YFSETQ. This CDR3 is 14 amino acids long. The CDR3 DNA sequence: TGCGCCAGCAGCTTCGGGGGCGGCACAGATACGCAGTATTTT. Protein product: CASSFGGGTDTQYF.

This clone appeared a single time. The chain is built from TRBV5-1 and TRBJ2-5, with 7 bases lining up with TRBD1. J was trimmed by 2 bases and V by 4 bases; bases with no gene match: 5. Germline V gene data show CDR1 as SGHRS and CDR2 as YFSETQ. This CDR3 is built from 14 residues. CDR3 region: CASSPLQGQETQYF. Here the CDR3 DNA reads TGCGCCAGCAGCCCCTTACAGGGGCAAGAGACCCAGTACTTC.

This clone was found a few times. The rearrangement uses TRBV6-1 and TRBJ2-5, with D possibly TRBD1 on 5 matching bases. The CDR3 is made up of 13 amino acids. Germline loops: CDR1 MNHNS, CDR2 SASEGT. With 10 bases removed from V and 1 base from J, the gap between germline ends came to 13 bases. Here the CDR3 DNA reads TGTGCCACCAGCAGACAGCTCCAAGAGACCCAGTACTTC. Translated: CATSRQLQETQYF.

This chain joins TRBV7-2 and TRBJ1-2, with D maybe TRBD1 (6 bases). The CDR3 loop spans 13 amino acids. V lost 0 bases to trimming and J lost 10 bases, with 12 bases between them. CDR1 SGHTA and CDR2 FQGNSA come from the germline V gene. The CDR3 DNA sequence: TGTGCCAGCAGCTTAGCTCCGGACAGATCCTACACCTTC. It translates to CASSLAPDRSYTF.

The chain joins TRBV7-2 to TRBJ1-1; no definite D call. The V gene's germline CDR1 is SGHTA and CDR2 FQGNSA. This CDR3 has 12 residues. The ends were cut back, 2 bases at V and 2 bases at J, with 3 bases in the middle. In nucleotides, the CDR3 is TGTGCCAGCAGCTTATCTAACACTGAAGCTTTCTTT. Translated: CASSLSNTEAFF.

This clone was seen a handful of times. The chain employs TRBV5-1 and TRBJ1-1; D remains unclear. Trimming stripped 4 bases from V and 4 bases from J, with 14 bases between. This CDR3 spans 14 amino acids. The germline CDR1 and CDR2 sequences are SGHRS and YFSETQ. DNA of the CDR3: TGCGCCAGCAGCCGCAGCGGGTGGGGCACTGAAGCTTTCTTT. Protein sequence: CASSRSGWGTEAFF.

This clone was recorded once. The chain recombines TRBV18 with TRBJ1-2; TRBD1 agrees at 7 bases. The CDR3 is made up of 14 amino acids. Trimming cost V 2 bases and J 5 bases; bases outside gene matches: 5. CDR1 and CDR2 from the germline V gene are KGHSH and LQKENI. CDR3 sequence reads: CASSPDRAAYGYTF. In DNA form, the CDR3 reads TGTGCCAGCTCACCAGACAGGGCGGCATATGGCTACACCTTC.

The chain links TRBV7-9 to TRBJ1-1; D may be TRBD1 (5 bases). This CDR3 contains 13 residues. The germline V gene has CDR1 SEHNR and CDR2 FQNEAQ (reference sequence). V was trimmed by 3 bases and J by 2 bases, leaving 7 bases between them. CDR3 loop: CASSFQGNTEAFF. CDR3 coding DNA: TGTGCCAGCAGCTTCCAGGGAAACACTGAAGCTTTCTTT.

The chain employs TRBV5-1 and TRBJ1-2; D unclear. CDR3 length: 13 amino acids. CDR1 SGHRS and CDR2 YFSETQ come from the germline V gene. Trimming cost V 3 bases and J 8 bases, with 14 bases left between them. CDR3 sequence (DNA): TGCGCCAGCAGCTGGGAGTCGATACAGGGCTACACCTTC. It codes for CASSWESIQGYTF.

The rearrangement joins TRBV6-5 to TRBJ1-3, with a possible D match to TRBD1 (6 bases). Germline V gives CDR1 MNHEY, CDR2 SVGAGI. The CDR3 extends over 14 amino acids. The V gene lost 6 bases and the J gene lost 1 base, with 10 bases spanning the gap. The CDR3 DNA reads TGTGCCAGCAGAACCGGGACATCTGGAAACACCATATATTTT. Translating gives CASRTGTSGNTIYF.

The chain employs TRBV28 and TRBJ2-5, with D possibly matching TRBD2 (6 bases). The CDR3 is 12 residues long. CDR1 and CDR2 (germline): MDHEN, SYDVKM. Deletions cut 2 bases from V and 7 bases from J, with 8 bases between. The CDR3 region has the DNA TGTGCCAGCAGTTTAAGGAGGGGGACCCAGTACTTC. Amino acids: CASSLRRGTQYF.

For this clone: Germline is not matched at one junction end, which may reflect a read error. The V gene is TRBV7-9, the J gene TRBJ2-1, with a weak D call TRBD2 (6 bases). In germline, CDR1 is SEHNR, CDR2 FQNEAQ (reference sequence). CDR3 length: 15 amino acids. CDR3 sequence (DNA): TGTGCCAGCAGCTTAGCGAGCGGGTATAACAATGGGCAGTTCTTC. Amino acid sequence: CASSLASGYNNGQFF. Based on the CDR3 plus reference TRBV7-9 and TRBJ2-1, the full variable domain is DTGVSQNPRHKITKRGQNVTFRCDPISEHNRLYWYRQTLGQGPEFLTYFQNEAQLEKSRLLSDRFSAERPKGSFSTLEIQRTEQGDSAMYLCASSLASGYNNGQFFGPGTRLTVL.

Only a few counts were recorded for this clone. In nucleotides, the CDR3 is TGCGCCAGCAGTGATGGACTAGCGGGGACCTACAATGAGCAGTTCTTC. It yields the protein CASSDGLAGTYNEQFF. V and J are TRBV5-1 and TRBJ2-1; 12 bases match TRBD2. The V gene's germline CDR1 is SGHRS and CDR2 YFSETQ. This CDR3 is 16 amino acids long. The V segment lost 5 bases and the J segment 2 bases; nucleotides outside the gene matches: 5.

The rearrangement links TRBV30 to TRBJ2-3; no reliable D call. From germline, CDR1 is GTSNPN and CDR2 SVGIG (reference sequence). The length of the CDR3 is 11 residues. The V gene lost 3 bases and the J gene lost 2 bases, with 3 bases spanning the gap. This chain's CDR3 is CAWSTTDTQYF. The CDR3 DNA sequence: TGTGCCTGGAGCACCACAGATACGCAGTATTTT.

The CDR3: CASSYSGTSGQETQYF. The CDR3 DNA reads as TGTGCCAGCAGTTACTCGGGGACTAGCGGACAAGAGACCCAGTACTTC. This sequence joins TRBV6-5 and TRBJ2-5; TRBD2 aligns across 11 bases. Germline values: CDR1 MNHEY, CDR2 SVGAGI. J gave up 2 bases and V 0 bases, and 2 bases lay outside the gene matches. This CDR3 contains 16 residues.

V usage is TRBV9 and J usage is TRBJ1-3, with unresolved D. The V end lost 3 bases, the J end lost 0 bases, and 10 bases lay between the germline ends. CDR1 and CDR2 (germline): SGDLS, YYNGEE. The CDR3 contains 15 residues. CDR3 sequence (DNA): TGTGCCAGCAGCGCCCGGGTCAGCTCTGGAAACACCATATATTTT. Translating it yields CASSARVSSGNTIYF.

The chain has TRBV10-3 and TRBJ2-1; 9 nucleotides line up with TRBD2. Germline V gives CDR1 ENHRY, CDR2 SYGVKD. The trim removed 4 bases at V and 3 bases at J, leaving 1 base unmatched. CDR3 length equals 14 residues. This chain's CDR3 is CAISGGGDYNEQFF. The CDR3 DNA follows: TGTGCCATCAGTGGCGGGGGGGACTACAATGAGCAGTTCTTC.

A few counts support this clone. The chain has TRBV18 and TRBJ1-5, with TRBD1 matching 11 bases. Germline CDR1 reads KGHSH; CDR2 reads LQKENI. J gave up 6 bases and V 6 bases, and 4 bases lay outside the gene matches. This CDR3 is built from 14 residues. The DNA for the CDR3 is TGTGCCAGCTCGCTGGGACAGGGGGGTCAGCCCCAGCATTTT. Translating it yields CASSLGQGGQPQHF.